Following are 24 T cell receptor beta chains from one sample sequenced in a study of T cell repertoires in cytomegalovirus infection. Using its own MiXCR run on the reads, TCRdb lists one record per CDR3 protein. The sample has under 300,000 distinct CDR3 sequences; over 15% are singletons. Sequencing input: CD8+ T cells from PBMCs. The receptor set was obtained from a human donor in good health (CMV status not recorded). Some clones in this sample may be carry-over from other donors' samples.

J is TRBJ2-7 and V is TRBV20-1; D tentatively fits TRBD1 or TRBD2 (5 bases each). Germline CDR1 is DFQATT and CDR2 is SNEGSKA (reference sequence). This CDR3 is built from 12 residues. V was clipped by 5 bases and J by 4 bases, with 12 bases between them. CDR3 DNA sequence: TGCAGTGCTCTAAGGGACGGGTACGAGCAGTACTTC. Amino acids: CSALRDGYEQYF.

This clonotype was seen ten or more times. V is TRBV7-2 and J is TRBJ1-1; D gene uncertain. The CDR3 contains 13 residues. Germline assignment: CDR1 SGHTA and CDR2 FQGNSA. Trimming left V 2 bases short and J 5 bases short, with 9 bases between. The DNA of the CDR3 is TGTGCCAGCAGCTTAAGGCAGAGTACTGAAGCTTTCTTT. It is translated as CASSLRQSTEAFF.

The V gene is TRBV29-1, the J gene TRBJ1-1, with unresolved D. With 7 bases removed from V and 1 base from J, the gap between germline ends came to 16 bases. Germline V gene sequence: CDR1 SQVTM, CDR2 ANQGSEA. CDR3 length equals 14 residues. Written as DNA, the CDR3 is TGCAGCGGGGTGCCCGGTCATCCGAACACTGAAGCTTTCTTT. Translated: CSGVPGHPNTEAFF.

The chain is built from TRBV4-1 and TRBJ2-1, with 8 nucleotides matching TRBD2. This CDR3 is 15 amino acids long. V trimming: 1 base; J trimming: 9 bases; junction bases outside the gene matches: 8. Germline V gene lookup returns CDR1 MGHRA and CDR2 YSYEKL. CDR3 DNA sequence: TGCGCCAGCAGCCAAGGGGTAGCGGGGTTACGTGAGCAGTTCTTC. Protein sequence: CASSQGVAGLREQFF.

CDR3 nucleotides: TGTGCCAGCAGTGAAGACGGACGCTCCTACAATGAGCAGTTCTTC. Translating it yields CASSEDGRSYNEQFF. The V call is TRBV2, the J call TRBJ2-1; D remains unclear. V lost 1 base, J lost 0 bases, and 7 bases lay in between. This CDR3 has 15 residues. Germline CDR1 reads SNHLY; CDR2 reads FYNNEI.

The chain recombines TRBV20-1 with TRBJ1-2; D might be TRBD1 (5 bases). The CDR3 contains 12 residues. CDR1 and CDR2 from the germline V gene are DFQATT and SNEGSKA (reference sequence). With 3 bases removed from V and 8 bases from J, the gap between germline ends came to 13 bases. The DNA for the CDR3 is TGCAGTGCTAGTAGTACAGGTTTAGGCTACACCTTC. It specifies CSASSTGLGYTF.

This clonotype was found many times. The V call is TRBV4-2, the J call TRBJ1-1; D remains unclear. This CDR3 contains 14 residues. Germline V lookup: CDR1 LGHNA, CDR2 YNFKEQ. V gave up 1 base and J gave up 0 bases, with 6 bases separating them. In DNA form, the CDR3 reads TGTGCCAGCAGCCAAGGTGCATTGAACACTGAAGCTTTCTTT. Translating gives CASSQGALNTEAFF.

Only one count was recorded for this clonotype. The chain links TRBV27 to TRBJ2-7; the D gene is possibly TRBD1 (5 bases). The germline V gene encodes CDR1 MNHEY and CDR2 SMNVEV (reference sequence). The V and J ends lost 2 bases and 5 bases respectively, with 10 bases between them. The CDR3 runs 13 residues. The CDR3: CASSLRQFNEQYF. CDR3 DNA: TGTGCCAGCAGTTTACGACAGTTCAACGAGCAGTACTTC.

This clonotype was picked up a small number of times. V is TRBV11-3 and J is TRBJ1-5, with D possibly matching TRBD1 (6 bases). With 3 bases removed from V and 0 bases from J, the gap between germline ends came to 15 bases. The germline CDR1 and CDR2 sequences are SGHNT and YENEEA. The CDR3 is 17 amino acids. The chain's CDR3 is CASSLYAGDHSNQPQHF. CDR3 DNA: TGTGCCAGCAGCTTGTATGCAGGGGACCATAGCAATCAGCCCCAGCATTTT.

The chain is built from TRBV20-1 and TRBJ1-1, with 7 bases aligning to TRBD1. This CDR3 comprises 15 residues. Looked up from germline, CDR1 is DFQATT and CDR2 is SNEGSKA (reference sequence). The junction had 10 bases not matched to a gene; V was cut back by 6 bases and J by 0 bases. In DNA form, the CDR3 reads TGCAGTGCCGACACGGGACAGTCAATGAACACTGAAGCTTTCTTT. Protein sequence: CSADTGQSMNTEAFF.

CDR3: CASSSDRAFFTDTQYF. The CDR3 nucleotides read TGTGCCAGCAGCTCAGACAGGGCGTTCTTCACAGATACGCAGTATTTT. This chain links TRBV7-9 with TRBJ2-3; 7 positions match TRBD1. The ends lost 4 bases at V and 2 bases at J; junction bases unmatched: 9. From germline, CDR1 is SEHNR and CDR2 FQNEAQ (reference sequence). This CDR3 is 16 amino acids long.

The sample holds one count of this clonotype. The V call is TRBV10-3, the J call TRBJ2-2; no definite D call. Per germline, CDR1 ENHRY and CDR2 SYGVKD. The V gene lost 0 bases and the J gene lost 6 bases, with 5 bases spanning the gap. This CDR3 comprises 13 residues. This CDR3 reads CAISESGPGELFF. CDR3 DNA sequence: TGTGCCATCAGTGAGTCAGGACCCGGGGAGCTGTTTTTT.

Ten or more counts support this clonotype. The chain uses TRBV12-3 or TRBV12-4 and TRBJ1-2; TRBD1 is a possible D gene (5 bases). The CDR3 consists of 16 residues. V was cut by 0 bases and J by 3 bases, with 14 bases left in between. CDR3 amino acids: CASSLARGSNYYGYTF. The CDR3 nucleotides are TGTGCCAGCAGTTTAGCGAGGGGATCGAATTACTATGGCTACACCTTC.

This clonotype was counted ten times or more. The chain links TRBV7-2 to TRBJ1-2; possible D gene TRBD1, 6 bases. V lost 0 bases and J 6 bases, leaving 23 bases between the germline ends. The germline V gene encodes CDR1 SGHTA and CDR2 FQGNSA. This CDR3 region has 18 residues. This CDR3 reads CASSLAGGYTGYKDGYTF. The CDR3 DNA is TGTGCCAGCAGCTTAGCCGGGGGTTATACAGGGTATAAGGATGGCTACACCTTC.

There are a few counts of this clonotype. The chain joins TRBV7-4 to TRBJ2-7; 9 bases align to TRBD1. CDR3 size: 15 residues. Germline CDR1 and CDR2: SGHVT and SQSDAQ. V lost 6 bases and J lost 3; bases outside the gene matches: 9. The CDR3 region has the DNA TGTGCCAGCAGTCCAAGACAGGGGGGTGTCTACGAGCAGTACTTC. The encoded protein is CASSPRQGGVYEQYF.

CDR3 residues: CASSHGQGANYNEQFF. Written as DNA, the CDR3 is TGTGCCAGCAGCCACGGACAGGGGGCCAACTACAATGAGCAGTTCTTC. This sequence joins TRBV5-6 and TRBJ2-1, with 11 bases lining up with TRBD1. Germline V gene sequence: CDR1 SGHDT, CDR2 YYEEEE. The CDR3 length is 16 residues. The V gene end was trimmed by 4 bases and the J gene end by 3 bases; junction bases not matched to a gene: 6.

At least ten counts were recorded for this clonotype. This chain connects TRBV28 to TRBJ1-6, with D unclear. V was trimmed by 6 bases and J by 4 bases, leaving 4 bases between them. CDR1 and CDR2 (germline): MDHEN, SYDVKM. CDR3 size: 12 residues. CDR3 sequence reads: CASRDYNSPLHF. The CDR3 nucleotides are TGTGCCAGCAGGGATTATAATTCACCCCTCCACTTT.

This clonotype was counted between two and nine times. The V gene is TRBV27, the J gene TRBJ2-1, with a tentative D call TRBD1 (6 bases). Looked up from germline, CDR1 is MNHEY and CDR2 is SMNVEV (reference sequence). The length of the CDR3 is 13 residues. V dropped 3 bases and J dropped 5 bases, with 8 bases sitting between them. CDR3 nucleotides: TGTGCCAGCAGTTTTGCAGGGGACAATGAGCAGTTCTTC. It codes for CASSFAGDNEQFF.

At least ten counts were recorded for this clonotype. This chain uses TRBV6-5 with TRBJ2-2; D is unclear. Trimming cost V 6 bases and J 4 bases, with 6 bases left between them. The germline gives CDR1 MNHEY, CDR2 SVGAGI. The CDR3 covers 12 residues. The CDR3 is CASSFGTGELFF. The CDR3 DNA reads as TGTGCCAGCAGCTTCGGCACCGGGGAGCTGTTTTTT.

In its sample, this clonotype was seen many times. V usage is TRBV4-1 and J usage is TRBJ1-1, with D possibly TRBD1 on 5 matching bases. CDR1 is MGHRA and CDR2 is YSYEKL in the germline V gene. This CDR3 comprises 16 residues. Trimming stripped 1 base from V and 2 bases from J, with 14 bases between. The CDR3 nucleotides are TGCGCCAGCAGCCAAGTCGTCCAGACAGACAACACTGAAGCTTTCTTT. It yields the protein CASSQVVQTDNTEAFF.

Comment on this clonotype: Being one base from a much bigger clone, this may be a read error. V usage is TRBV7-8 and J usage is TRBJ1-2; D is ambiguous. This CDR3 is 15 amino acids long. The germline V gene has CDR1 SGHVS and CDR2 FQNEAQ. The chain's CDR3 is CASSLGEGLNYGCTF. The CDR3 DNA sequence: TGTGCCAGCAGCTTAGGGGAAGGGCTCAACTATGGCTGCACCTTC.

This clonotype appeared many times. This chain joins TRBV7-9 and TRBJ2-2, with D maybe TRBD1 (6 bases). The length of the CDR3 is 15 residues. Deletions cut 5 bases from V and 1 base from J, with 11 bases between. Germline V gene sequence: CDR1 SEHNR, CDR2 FQNEAQ (reference sequence). CDR3 nucleotide sequence: TGTGCCAGCAGCGTCTCCAGGGGGAACACCGGGGAGCTGTTTTTT. Its translation: CASSVSRGNTGELFF.

V usage is TRBV2 and J usage is TRBJ1-3; the match to TRBD1 covers 11 bases. The CDR3 totals 14 residues. Germline lookup yields CDR1 SNHLY and CDR2 FYNNEI. V lost 6 bases and J lost 2; bases outside the gene matches: 0. DNA of the CDR3: TGTGCCAGCAGGGACAGGGGGCCTGGAAACACCATATATTTT. Its protein product is CASRDRGPGNTIYF.

This clonotype was seen a few times. J is TRBJ2-2 and V is TRBV9; D gene uncertain. The CDR3 length is 13 residues. Per germline, CDR1 SGDLS and CDR2 YYNGEE. The ends were cut back, 3 bases at V and 6 bases at J, with 9 bases in the middle. The chain's CDR3 is CASSGWDPGELFF. Here the CDR3 DNA reads TGTGCCAGCAGCGGATGGGATCCCGGGGAGCTGTTTTTT.